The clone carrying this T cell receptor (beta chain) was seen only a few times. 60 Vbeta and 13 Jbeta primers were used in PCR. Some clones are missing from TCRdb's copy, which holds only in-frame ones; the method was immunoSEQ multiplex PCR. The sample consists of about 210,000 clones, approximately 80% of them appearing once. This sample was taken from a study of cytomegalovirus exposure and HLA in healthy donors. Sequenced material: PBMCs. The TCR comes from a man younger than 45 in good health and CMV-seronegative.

The CDR3 loop reads CASSVSGGGFTQETQYF. The CDR3 bases are TGTGCCAGCAGCGTAAGCGGGGGAGGTTTCACACAGGAGACCCAGTACTTC. V usage is TRBV9 and J usage is TRBJ2-5; 8 nucleotides line up with TRBD2. Germline CDR1 and CDR2: SGDLS and YYNGEE. This CDR3 contains 17 residues. Germline trimming cut 1 base from V and 5 bases from J; bases unmatched to any gene: 13. The full variable domain, with the rest looked up from reference TRBV9 and TRBJ2-5, is DSGVTQTPKHLITATGQRVTLRCSPRSGDLSVYWYQQSLDQGLQFLIQYYNGEERAKGNILERFSAQQFPDLHSELNLSSLELGDSALYFCASSVSGGGFTQETQYFGPGTRLLVL.